This T cell receptor beta chain was recovered during a study of blood T cell repertoires in COVID-19 (dated by TCRdb to the early 2020s). Regarding the research as a whole: Samples from collaborators originated in the United States, Italy and Spain and spanned both the acute and convalescent phases of COVID-19. The material from the prospective study consisted of cDNA or gDNA derived from T cells, B-cell-depleted T cells, or PBMCs. Deeply sampled blood TCRbeta repertoires from subjects exposed to, actively infected with, or recovered from COVID-19 were included in the dataset. The repertoires were released in a freely available public database intended as a resource for research on the immune response to SARS-CoV-2. Samples came from the ongoing ImmuneRACE study (first 160 participants) plus 1,254 subjects from 6 global collaborators. The sample metadata nearly always contained a de-identified subject ID, COVID-19 status, age in years and sex. Where available, HLA class I and class II types were taken from metadata supplied by the sample provider and were not determined by assay-based typing. What the authors observed across the whole study: The quantity of clinical and demographic metadata differed by source and by participant and was supplied without curation.

Whole blood was collected in K2EDTA tubes by collaborating institutions according to the institutions' own protocols. Collaborator samples were shipped for TCRbeta analysis as frozen whole blood, isolated PBMCs, or DNA extracted from either sample type. The immunoSEQ Assay, a bias-controlled multiplex PCR, was used to amplify TCRbeta CDR3 regions from genomic DNA. The published analysis was carried out like this. Within the assay, amplification of reference gene primers was used to estimate how many nucleated cells each sample contained. To quantify the absolute abundance of each unique TCRbeta CDR3 rearrangement, sequence reads were collapsed and filtered. For each sample, productive Simpson clonality was calculated as the square root of Simpson's diversity index across productive rearrangements. TCRdb mirrors the immuneACCESS table, restricted to in-frame sequences. Some clones are absent from its copies; in checked studies, under half trace to an unresolved V gene, and the reason for the others is unknown. V and J calls and clone size come straight from that table; D and trimming were deduced from the DNA. The sample table holds 150,000 or so clones, of which around 84% were seen once. Roughly 20% of the sample belongs to the ten largest clones.

This clone has a single count. The target of this receptor is not known. Base quality data are lacking; no much larger clone is found one base away. V is pruned by 5 bases and J by 5 bases, leaving 8 bases of the junction without a gene match. CDR1 and CDR2 (SGHTA, FQGNSA) derive from the germline V gene. Inclusive of the bounding cysteine and phenylalanine, the CDR3 is 15 residues long. Just CDR3 DNA is preserved here, 45 bases in frame from base 1. The sample was peripheral blood. This receptor chain uses TRBV7-2 and TRBJ1-4, with TRBD1 identical over 7 junction bases. The source is a woman of 80 years or more with acute or convalescent COVID-19. The CDR3 loop reads CASSPPGTANEKLFF. The nucleotide sequence is TGTGCCAGCAGCCCACCCGGGACAGCGAATGAAAAACTGTTTTTT.